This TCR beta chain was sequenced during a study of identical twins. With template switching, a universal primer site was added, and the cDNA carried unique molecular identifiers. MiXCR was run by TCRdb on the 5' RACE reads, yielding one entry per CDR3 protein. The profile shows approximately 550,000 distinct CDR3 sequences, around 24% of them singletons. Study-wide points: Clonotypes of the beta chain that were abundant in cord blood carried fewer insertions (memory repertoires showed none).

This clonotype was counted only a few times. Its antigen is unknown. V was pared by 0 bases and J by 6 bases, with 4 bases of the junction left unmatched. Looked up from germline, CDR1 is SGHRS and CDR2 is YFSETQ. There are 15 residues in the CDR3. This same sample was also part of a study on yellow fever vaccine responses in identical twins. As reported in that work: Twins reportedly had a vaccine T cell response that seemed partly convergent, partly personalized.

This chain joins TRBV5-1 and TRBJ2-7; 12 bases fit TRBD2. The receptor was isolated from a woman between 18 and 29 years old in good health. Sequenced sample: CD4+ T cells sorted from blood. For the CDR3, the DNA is TGCGCCAGCAGCTTGGCTAGCGGGAGGGCTATCGAGCAGTACTTC. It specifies CASSLASGRAIEQYF. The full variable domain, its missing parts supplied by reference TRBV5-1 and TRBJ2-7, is KAGVTQTPRYLIKTRGQQVTLSCSPISGHRSVSWYQQTPGQGLQFLFEYFSETQRNKGNFPGRFSGRQFSNSRSEMNVSTLELGDSALYLCASSLASGRAIEQYFGPGTRLTVT.